Reported below is one T cell receptor (beta chain). Its antigen remains unknown. These data are taken from a study of blood T cells in healthy people across ages. Notes on the study in general: PBMCs that were unsorted prevented a conclusive naive versus antigen-experienced comparison. In these data, TCR beta diversity tracked strongly with naive T cell percentage.

The study drew donors from healthy Caucasian individuals in Russia aged 6 to 90. The second PCR ran roughly 6 to 11 cycles with a sample-barcoded 5' primer and J-beta primers. TCRdb analysed the 5' RACE reads with MiXCR anew, one entry per CDR3 protein. The sample gives about 290,000 distinct CDR3 sequences, roughly 29% of which show up once; 29% is in the top ten. Looked up from germline, CDR1 is MNHEY and CDR2 is SMNVEV (reference sequence). The CDR3 contains 14 residues. The ends were cut back, 5 bases at V and 4 bases at J, with 12 bases in the middle. This chain uses TRBV27 with TRBJ1-5; D not resolved. The sequenced material came from blood. The clonotype originates from a woman in her 70s in good health. The CDR3 DNA sequence: TGTGCCAGCAGTCCGAAACCTTGGAATCAGCCCCAGCATTTT. Its translation: CASSPKPWNQPQHF.